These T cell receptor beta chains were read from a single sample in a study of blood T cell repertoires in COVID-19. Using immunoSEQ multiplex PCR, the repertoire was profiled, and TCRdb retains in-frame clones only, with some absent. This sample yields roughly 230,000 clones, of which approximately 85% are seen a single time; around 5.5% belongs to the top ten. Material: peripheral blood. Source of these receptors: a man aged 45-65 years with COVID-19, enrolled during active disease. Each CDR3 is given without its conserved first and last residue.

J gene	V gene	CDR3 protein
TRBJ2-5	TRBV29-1	SVSGAETQY
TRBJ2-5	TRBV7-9	ASSLSSTHHTMTQY
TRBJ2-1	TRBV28	ASSGAYNEQF
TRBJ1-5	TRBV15	ATSRDRTVPSNQPQH
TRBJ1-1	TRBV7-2	ASSSDRGRTEAF
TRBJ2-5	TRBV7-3	ASSRGRTSGGMGETQY
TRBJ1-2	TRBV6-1	ASSEGPLVANYGYT
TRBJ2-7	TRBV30	AWSVAGWEQY
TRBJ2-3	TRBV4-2	ASSQDFLAGGPTDTQY
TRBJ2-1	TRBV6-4	ASSVPPNYGGGAENEQF
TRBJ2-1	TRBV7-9	ASRRLAYNEQF
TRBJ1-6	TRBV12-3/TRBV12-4	AVAGGGSPLH
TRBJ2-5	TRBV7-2	ASSSSGTSPQY
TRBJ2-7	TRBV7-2	ASSILTSGNEQY
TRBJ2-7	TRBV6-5	ASSRTGSSYEQY
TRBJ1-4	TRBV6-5	ASSYRGLEKLF
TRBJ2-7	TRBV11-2	ASSLGHMSVSEQY
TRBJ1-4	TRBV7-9	ATQDSGLEKLF
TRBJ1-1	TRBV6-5	ASGHRGNTEAF
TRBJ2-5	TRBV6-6	ASTPGGAETQY
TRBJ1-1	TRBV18	ASSPMTVGTEAF
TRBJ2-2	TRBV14	ASSQGMRGWNTGELF
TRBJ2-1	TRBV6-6	ASSYSSSGGVQF
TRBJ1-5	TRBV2	ASRSGTYSNQPQH
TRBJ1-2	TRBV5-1	ASSLSGQGNYGYT
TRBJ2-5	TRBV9	ASSPRQGLGQETQY
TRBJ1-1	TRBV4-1	ASSQGSLNTEAF
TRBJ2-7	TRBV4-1	ASSQPGTSIYEQY
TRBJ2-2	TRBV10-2	ASSVKRGGGGELF
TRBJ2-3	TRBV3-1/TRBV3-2	ASSQGGYTDTQY
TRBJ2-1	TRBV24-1	ATSDPGARTGRNEQF
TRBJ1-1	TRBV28	ASSSSGPVRAF
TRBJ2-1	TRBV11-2	ASSKGLAVSYNEQF
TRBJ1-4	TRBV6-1	ASSEIHNEKLF
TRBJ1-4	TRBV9	ASSVEGTGLKLF
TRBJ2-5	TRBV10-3	AISEAGYGETQY
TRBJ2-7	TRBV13	ASSSRGDYEQY
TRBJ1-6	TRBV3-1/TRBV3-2	ASSQGQNNSPLH
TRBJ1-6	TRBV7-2	ASSLAGQGQSPLH
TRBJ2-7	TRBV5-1	ASSSGTGGSYEQY
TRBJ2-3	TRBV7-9	ASSRVQGLRTDTQY
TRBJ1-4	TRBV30	AWSWDRTNEKLF
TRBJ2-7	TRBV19	ASSPRTSGGATYEQY
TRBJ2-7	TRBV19	ASSGTAKAYEQY
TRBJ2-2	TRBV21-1	ASSNRTGTGSTGELF
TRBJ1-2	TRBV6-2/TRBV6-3	ASSYADRGNYGYT
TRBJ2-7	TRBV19	ASSSDRGGTYEQY
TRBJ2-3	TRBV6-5	ASMGLRTDTQY
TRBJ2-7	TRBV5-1	ASSPKGLAGVYEQY
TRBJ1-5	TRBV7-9	ASTGQYNQPQH